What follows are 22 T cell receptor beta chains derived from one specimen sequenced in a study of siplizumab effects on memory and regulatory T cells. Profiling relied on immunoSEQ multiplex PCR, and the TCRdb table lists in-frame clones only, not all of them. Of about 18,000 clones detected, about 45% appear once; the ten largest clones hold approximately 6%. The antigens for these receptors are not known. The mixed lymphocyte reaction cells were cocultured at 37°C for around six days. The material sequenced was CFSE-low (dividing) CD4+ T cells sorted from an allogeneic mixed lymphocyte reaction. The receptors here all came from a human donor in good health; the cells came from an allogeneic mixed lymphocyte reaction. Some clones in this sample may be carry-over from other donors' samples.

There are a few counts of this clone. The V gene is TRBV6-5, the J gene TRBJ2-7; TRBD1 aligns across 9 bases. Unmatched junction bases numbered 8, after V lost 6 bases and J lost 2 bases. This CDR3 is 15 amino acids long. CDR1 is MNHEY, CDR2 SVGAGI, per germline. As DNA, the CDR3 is TGTGCCAGCAGCCAATTTTGGGACAGGGCCTACGAGCAGTACTTC. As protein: CASSQFWDRAYEQYF.

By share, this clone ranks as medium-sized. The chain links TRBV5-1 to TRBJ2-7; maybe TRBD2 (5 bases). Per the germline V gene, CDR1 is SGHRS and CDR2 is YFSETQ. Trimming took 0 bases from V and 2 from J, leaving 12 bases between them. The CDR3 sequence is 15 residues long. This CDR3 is CASSLGGIGTYEQYF. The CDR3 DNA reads TGCGCCAGCAGCTTGGGAGGGATAGGGACCTACGAGCAGTACTTC.

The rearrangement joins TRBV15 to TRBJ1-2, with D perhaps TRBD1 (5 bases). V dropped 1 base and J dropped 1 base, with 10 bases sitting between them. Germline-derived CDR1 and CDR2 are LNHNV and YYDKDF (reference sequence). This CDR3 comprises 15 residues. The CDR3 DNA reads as TGTGCCACCAGCAGAGCTGGGGGAGGTAACTATGGCTACACCTTC. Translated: CATSRAGGGNYGYTF. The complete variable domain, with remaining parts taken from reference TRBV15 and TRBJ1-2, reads DAMVIQNPRYQVTQFGKPVTLSCSQTLNHNVMYWYQQKSSQAPKLLFHYYDKDFNNEADTPDNFQSRRPNTSFCFLDIRSPGLGDTAMYLCATSRAGGGNYGYTFGSGTRLTVV.

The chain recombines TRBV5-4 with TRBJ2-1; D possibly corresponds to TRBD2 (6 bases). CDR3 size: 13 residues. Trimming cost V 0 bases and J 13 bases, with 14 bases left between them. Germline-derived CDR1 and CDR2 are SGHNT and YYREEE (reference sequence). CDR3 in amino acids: CASSLVGTPPQFF. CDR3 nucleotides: TGTGCCAGCAGCTTGGTGGGGACTCCTCCCCAGTTCTTC.

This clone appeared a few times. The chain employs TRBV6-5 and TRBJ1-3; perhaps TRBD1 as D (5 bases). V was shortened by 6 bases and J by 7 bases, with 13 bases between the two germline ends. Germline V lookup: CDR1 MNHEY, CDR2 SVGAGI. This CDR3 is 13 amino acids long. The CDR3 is CASRRQGLNTIYF. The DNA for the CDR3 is TGTGCCAGCAGGCGGCAGGGTCTGAACACCATATATTTT.

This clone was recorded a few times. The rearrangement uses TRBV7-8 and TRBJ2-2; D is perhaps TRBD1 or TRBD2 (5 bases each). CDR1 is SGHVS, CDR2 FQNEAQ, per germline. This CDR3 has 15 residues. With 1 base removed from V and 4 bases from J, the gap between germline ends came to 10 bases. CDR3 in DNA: TGTGCCAGCAGCTTAGTCGGGGCCGGCACCGGGGAGCTGTTTTTT. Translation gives CASSLVGAGTGELFF.

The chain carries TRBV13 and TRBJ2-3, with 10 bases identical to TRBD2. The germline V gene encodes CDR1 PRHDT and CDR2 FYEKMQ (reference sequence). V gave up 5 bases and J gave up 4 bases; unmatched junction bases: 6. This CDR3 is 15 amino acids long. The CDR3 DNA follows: TGTGCCAGCAGCCTCCTAGCGGGAGCGTCAGATACGCAGTATTTT. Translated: CASSLLAGASDTQYF.

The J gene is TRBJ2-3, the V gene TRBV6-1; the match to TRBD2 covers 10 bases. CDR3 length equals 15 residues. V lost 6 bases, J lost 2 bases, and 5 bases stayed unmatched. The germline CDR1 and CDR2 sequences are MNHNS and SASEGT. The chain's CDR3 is CASRPTSGATDTQYF. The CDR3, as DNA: TGTGCCAGCAGACCAACTAGCGGGGCCACAGATACGCAGTATTTT.

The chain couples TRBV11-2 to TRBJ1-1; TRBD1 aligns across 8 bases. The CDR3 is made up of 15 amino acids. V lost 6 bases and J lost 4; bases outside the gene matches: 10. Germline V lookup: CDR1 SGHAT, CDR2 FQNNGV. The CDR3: CASRPITGGITEAFF. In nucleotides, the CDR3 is TGTGCCAGCAGACCTATCACAGGGGGGATCACTGAAGCTTTCTTT.

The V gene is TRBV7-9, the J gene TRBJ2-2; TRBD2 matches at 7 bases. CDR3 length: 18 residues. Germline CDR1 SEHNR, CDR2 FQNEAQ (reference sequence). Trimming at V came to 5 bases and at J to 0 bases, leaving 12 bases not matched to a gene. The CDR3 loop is CASSKRGGESSNTGELFF. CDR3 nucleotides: TGTGCCAGCAGCAAGCGGGGAGGTGAGAGCTCGAACACCGGGGAGCTGTTTTTT. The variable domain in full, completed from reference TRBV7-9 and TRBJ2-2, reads DTGVSQNPRHKITKRGQNVTFRCDPISEHNRLYWYRQTLGQGPEFLTYFQNEAQLEKSRLLSDRFSAERPKGSFSTLEIQRTEQGDSAMYLCASSKRGGESSNTGELFFGEGSRLTVL.

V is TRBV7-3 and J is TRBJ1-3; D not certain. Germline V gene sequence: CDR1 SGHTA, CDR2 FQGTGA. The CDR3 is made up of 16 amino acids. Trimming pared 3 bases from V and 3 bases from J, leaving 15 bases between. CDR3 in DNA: TGTGCCAGCAGCTTTAGTGGAGGCAACATTGGAAACACCATATATTTT. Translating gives CASSFSGGNIGNTIYF. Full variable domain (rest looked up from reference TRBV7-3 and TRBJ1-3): GAGVSQTPSNKVTEKGKYVELRCDPISGHTALYWYRQSLGQGPEFLIYFQGTGAADDSGLPNDRFFAVRPEGSVSTLKIQRTERGDSAVYLCASSFSGGNIGNTIYFGEGSWLTVV.

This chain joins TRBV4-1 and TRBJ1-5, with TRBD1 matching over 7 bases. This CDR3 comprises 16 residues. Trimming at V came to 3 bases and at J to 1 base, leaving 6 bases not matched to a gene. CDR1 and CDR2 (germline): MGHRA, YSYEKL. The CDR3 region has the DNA TGCGCCAGCAGCCAGACTCCGGGACAGAGCAATCAGCCCCAGCATTTT. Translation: CASSQTPGQSNQPQHF.

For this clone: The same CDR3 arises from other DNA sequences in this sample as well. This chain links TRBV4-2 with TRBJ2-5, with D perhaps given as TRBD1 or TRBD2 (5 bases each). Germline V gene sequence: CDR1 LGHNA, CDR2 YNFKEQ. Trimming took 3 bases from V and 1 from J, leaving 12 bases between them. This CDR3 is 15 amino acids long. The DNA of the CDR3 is TGTGCCAGCAGCCAGGGGGACGCCAGCCAAGAGACCCAGTACTTC. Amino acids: CASSQGDASQETQYF.

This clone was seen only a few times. The CDR3 spells CASIASWTGELFF. The CDR3, as DNA: TGTGCCAGCATCGCTAGCTGGACCGGGGAGCTGTTTTTT. The chain has TRBV6-5 and TRBJ2-2; D is possibly TRBD2 (5 bases). The germline gives CDR1 MNHEY, CDR2 SVGAGI. There are 13 residues in the CDR3. Trimming cost V 7 bases and J 5 bases, with 11 bases left between them.

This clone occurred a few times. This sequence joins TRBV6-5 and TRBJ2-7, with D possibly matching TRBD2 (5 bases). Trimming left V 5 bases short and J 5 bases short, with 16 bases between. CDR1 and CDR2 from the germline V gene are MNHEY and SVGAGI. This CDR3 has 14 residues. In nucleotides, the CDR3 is TGTGCCAGCAGTCCTTCGACTATCCTTAACGAGCAGTACTTC. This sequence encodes CASSPSTILNEQYF.

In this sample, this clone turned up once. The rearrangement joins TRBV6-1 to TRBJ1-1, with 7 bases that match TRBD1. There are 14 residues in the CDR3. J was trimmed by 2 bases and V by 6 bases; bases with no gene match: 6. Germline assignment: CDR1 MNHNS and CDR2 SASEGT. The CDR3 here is CASRLGQVNTEAFF. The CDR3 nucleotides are TGTGCCAGCAGGCTCGGACAGGTAAACACTGAAGCTTTCTTT.

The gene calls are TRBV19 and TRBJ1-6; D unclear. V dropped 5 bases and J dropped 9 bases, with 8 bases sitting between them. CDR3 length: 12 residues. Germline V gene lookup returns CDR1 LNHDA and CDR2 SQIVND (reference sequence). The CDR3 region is CASSWPSSPLHF. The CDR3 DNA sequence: TGTGCCAGTAGTTGGCCTTCTTCACCCCTCCACTTT.

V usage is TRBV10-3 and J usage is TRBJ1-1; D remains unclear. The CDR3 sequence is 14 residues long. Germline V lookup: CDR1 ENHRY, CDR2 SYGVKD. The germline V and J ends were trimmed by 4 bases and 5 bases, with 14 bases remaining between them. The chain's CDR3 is CAISGGSTWTEAFF. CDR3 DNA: TGTGCCATCAGTGGAGGATCAACGTGGACTGAAGCTTTCTTT.

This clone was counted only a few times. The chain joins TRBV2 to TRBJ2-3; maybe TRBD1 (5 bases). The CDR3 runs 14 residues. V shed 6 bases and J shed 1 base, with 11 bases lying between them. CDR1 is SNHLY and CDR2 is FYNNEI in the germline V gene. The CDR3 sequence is CASRLQGRTDTQYF. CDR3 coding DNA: TGTGCCAGCAGACTTCAGGGCCGCACAGATACGCAGTATTTT.

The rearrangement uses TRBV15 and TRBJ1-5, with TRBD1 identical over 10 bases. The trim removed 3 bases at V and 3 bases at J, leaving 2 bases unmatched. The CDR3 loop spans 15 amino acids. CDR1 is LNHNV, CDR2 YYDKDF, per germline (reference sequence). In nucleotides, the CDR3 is TGTGCCACCAGCAGTGGGACAGGGGTCAATCAGCCCCAGCATTTT. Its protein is CATSSGTGVNQPQHF.

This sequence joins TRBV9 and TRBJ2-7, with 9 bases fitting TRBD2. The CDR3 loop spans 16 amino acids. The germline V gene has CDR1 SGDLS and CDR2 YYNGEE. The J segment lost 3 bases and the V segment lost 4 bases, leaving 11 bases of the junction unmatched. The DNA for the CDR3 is TGTGCCAGCAGCAGGGGGCCTAGCGGGGTAGGCTACGAGCAGTACTTC. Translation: CASSRGPSGVGYEQYF. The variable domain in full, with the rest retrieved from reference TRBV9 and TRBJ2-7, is DSGVTQTPKHLITATGQRVTLRCSPRSGDLSVYWYQQSLDQGLQFLIQYYNGEERAKGNILERFSAQQFPDLHSELNLSSLELGDSALYFCASSRGPSGVGYEQYFGPGTRLTVT.

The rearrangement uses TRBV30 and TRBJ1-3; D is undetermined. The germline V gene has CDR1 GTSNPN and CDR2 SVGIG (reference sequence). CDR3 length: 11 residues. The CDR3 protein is CGGGSGNTIYF. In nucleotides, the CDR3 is TGTGGGGGTGGCTCTGGAAACACCATATATTTT.